A selection of T cell receptor beta chains follows, all from one sample in a study of blood T cell repertoires in COVID-19. Repertoires were generated with immunoSEQ multiplex PCR, while TCRdb's copy carries only in-frame clones and drops some. The table has under 250,000 clones, 85% to 90% seen once. Sequenced sample: PBMCs or T cells enriched from blood (not recorded which). The receptors shown here come from a man aged 40-49 years who had recovered from COVID-19. Both conserved end residues are part of each CDR3. Fields, in order: J gene, clone size, V gene, D gene, CDR3 protein, CDR3 DNA. The D gene is left open where the match is weak. Only some rows state a clone size, as once, few, many or a class for expanded clones.

TRBJ1-1	.	TRBV3-1/TRBV3-2	TRBD1	CASSRQGLDTEAFF	TGTGCCAGCAGCCGACAGGGGCTCGACACTGAAGCTTTCTTT
TRBJ2-3	.	TRBV5-1	.	CASRTFGGAGTDTQYF	TGCGCCAGCCGTACTTTTGGGGGGGCGGGCACAGATACGCAGTATTTT
TRBJ1-2	once	TRBV12-3/TRBV12-4	.	CASSFRDNGYTF	TGTGCCAGCAGTTTCCGGGACAATGGCTACACCTTC
TRBJ1-4	.	TRBV19	TRBD1	CASSILRTGGAGTNEKLFF	TGTGCCAGTAGTATTTTAAGGACAGGGGGCGCAGGAACTAATGAAAAACTGTTTTTT
TRBJ1-5	.	TRBV9	.	CASSVEGGLNQPQHF	TGTGCCAGCAGCGTAGAGGGAGGCCTTAATCAGCCCCAGCATTTT
TRBJ1-5	.	TRBV4-1	TRBD1	CASSQVGTGIINQPQHF	TGCGCCAGCAGCCAAGTGGGGACAGGGATAATCAATCAGCCCCAGCATTTT
TRBJ2-2	.	TRBV7-2	TRBD2	CASSLITGGPTGELFF	TGTGCCAGCAGCTTAATCACGGGGGGGCCCACCGGGGAGCTGTTTTTT
TRBJ2-7	.	TRBV5-1	TRBD2	CASSLVPSGDRYEQYF	TGCGCCAGCAGCTTGGTACCTAGCGGGGACCGCTACGAGCAGTACTTC
TRBJ2-3	few	TRBV10-3	TRBD2	CAISELAGSTDTQYF	TGTGCCATCAGTGAACTAGCGGGATCCACAGATACGCAGTATTTT
TRBJ2-3	.	TRBV4-1	TRBD2	CASSQDEAATVAGDTDTQYF	TGCGCCAGCAGCCAAGATGAGGCCGCGACCGTAGCGGGAGATACAGATACGCAGTATTTT
TRBJ1-5	.	TRBV28	.	CASSLLRQPQHF	TGTGCCAGCAGTTTATTACGGCAGCCCCAGCATTTT
TRBJ2-2	.	TRBV6-5	.	CASSYADRNTGELFF	TGTGCCAGCAGTTACGCGGACAGAAACACCGGGGAGCTGTTTTTT
TRBJ2-3	.	TRBV24-1	.	CATSEASTDTQYF	TGTGCCACCAGTGAGGCTAGCACAGATACGCAGTATTTT
TRBJ1-4	.	TRBV11-2	TRBD1	CASSLGQGGEKLFF	TGTGCCAGCAGCCTGGGACAGGGTGGCGAAAAACTGTTTTTT
TRBJ2-5	.	TRBV5-5	TRBD1	CASSLGGGAPETQYF	TGTGCCAGCAGCTTGGGAGGGGGCGCCCCCGAGACCCAGTACTTC
TRBJ2-4	.	TRBV11-2	TRBD2	CASSLPGGLANIQYF	TGTGCCAGCAGCTTACCGGGGGGACTAGCTAACATTCAGTACTTC
TRBJ1-1	.	TRBV7-3	.	CASRVGAGTEAFF	TGTGCCAGCAGAGTGGGGGCAGGGACTGAAGCTTTCTTT
TRBJ1-1	.	TRBV14	.	CASSLTPNTEAFF	TGTGCCAGCAGCCTGACACCCAACACTGAAGCTTTCTTT
TRBJ2-1	.	TRBV7-2	TRBD2	CASRLAGEYNEQFF	TGTGCCAGCCGACTAGCGGGAGAGTACAATGAGCAGTTCTTC
TRBJ2-3	.	TRBV15	.	CATSRVVPRTDTQYF	TGTGCCACCAGCAGAGTAGTCCCGCGCACAGATACGCAGTATTTT
TRBJ2-2	once	TRBV6-6	.	CASSYGNPNTGELFF	TGTGCCAGCAGTTACGGCAATCCGAACACCGGGGAGCTGTTTTTT
TRBJ2-1	.	TRBV7-9	.	CASSSSWTDPYNEQFF	TGTGCCAGCAGCTCAAGCTGGACTGATCCCTACAATGAGCAGTTCTTC
TRBJ1-5	.	TRBV30	.	CAWRAPLGGNQPQHF	TGTGCCTGGAGAGCCCCCCTCGGGGGCAATCAGCCCCAGCATTTT
TRBJ1-2	.	TRBV18	.	CASSQTPNYGYTF	TGTGCCAGCTCTCAGACACCTAACTATGGCTACACCTTC
TRBJ2-2	.	TRBV30	.	CAWQGGTNTGELFF	TGTGCCTGGCAGGGCGGGACGAACACCGGGGAGCTGTTTTTT
TRBJ1-1	many	TRBV5-4	TRBD1	CASSPWDRRTEAFF	TGTGCCAGCAGCCCCTGGGACAGAAGGACTGAAGCTTTCTTT
TRBJ2-5	.	TRBV24-1	.	CATSDLPRSVQYF	TGTGCCACCAGTGATTTGCCTCGGTCGGTCCAGTACTTC
TRBJ2-7	.	TRBV5-7	.	CASSSKVGEQYF	TGTGCCAGCAGCTCGAAAGTCGGGGAGCAGTACTTC
TRBJ1-2	.	TRBV14	.	CASSKQTENYGYTF	TGTGCCAGCAGCAAGCAGACAGAGAATTATGGCTACACCTTC
TRBJ2-7	.	TRBV5-1	.	CASSPRDLTYEQYF	TGCGCCAGCAGCCCCAGGGACTTGACCTACGAGCAGTACTTC
TRBJ2-7	.	TRBV29-1	TRBD1	CSVEDRTGTDEQYF	TGCAGCGTTGAAGATAGGACAGGGACGGACGAGCAGTACTTC
TRBJ1-1	.	TRBV5-1	.	CASSIGRRGGNTEAFF	TGCGCCAGCAGCATAGGACGAAGAGGAGGGAACACTGAAGCTTTCTTT
TRBJ2-3	.	TRBV21-1	.	CARETDTQYF	TGTGCCAGGGAGACAGATACGCAGTATTTT
TRBJ2-3	.	TRBV30	.	CAWSVSGGNADTQYF	TGTGCCTGGAGTGTATCGGGGGGCAACGCAGATACGCAGTATTTT
TRBJ2-3	.	TRBV6-2/TRBV6-3	TRBD2	CASSYSGLALDTQYF	TGTGCCAGCAGTTACTCGGGACTAGCTTTAGATACGCAGTATTTT
TRBJ2-1	.	TRBV2	.	CASRPGIGTPDNEQFF	TGTGCCAGCAGACCAGGAATCGGGACTCCTGACAATGAGCAGTTCTTC
TRBJ1-4	.	TRBV19	TRBD1	CASTSDREHEKLFF	TGTGCCAGTACCTCGGACAGGGAGCATGAAAAACTGTTTTTT
TRBJ1-1	.	TRBV5-8	.	CASSLGSGQINTEAFF	TGTGCCAGCAGCTTGGGATCGGGACAAATAAACACTGAAGCTTTCTTT
TRBJ2-2	.	TRBV4-1	TRBD1	CASSQSPGQGAPGELFF	TGCGCCAGCAGCCAGTCACCGGGACAGGGCGCGCCAGGGGAGCTGTTTTTT
TRBJ1-3	.	TRBV4-1	.	CASSQGWGGIGNTIYF	TGCGCCAGCAGCCAAGGTTGGGGGGGAATCGGAAACACCATATATTTT
TRBJ1-5	.	TRBV10-3	.	CAISAGRGNQPQHF	TGTGCCATCAGTGCAGGCAGAGGCAATCAGCCCCAGCATTTT
TRBJ1-2	once	TRBV4-2	.	CASSQDLGPYGYTF	TGTGCCAGCAGCCAAGATTTGGGGCCTTATGGCTACACCTTC
TRBJ2-1	.	TRBV27	.	CASSLGTGNPYNEQFF	TGTGCCAGCAGTTTAGGCACAGGGAATCCCTACAATGAGCAGTTCTTC
TRBJ1-1	once	TRBV14	.	CASSQDLGARGNEAFF	TGTGCCAGCAGCCAAGATCTAGGGGCCCGGGGGAATGAAGCTTTCTTT
TRBJ1-4	.	TRBV3-1/TRBV3-2	TRBD1	CASSQSGTGGVSDEKLFF	TGTGCCAGCAGCCAATCAGGGACAGGGGGCGTTTCGGATGAAAAACTGTTTTTT
TRBJ2-4	.	TRBV3-1/TRBV3-2	.	CASSQGLAKNIQYF	TGTGCCAGCAGCCAAGGGCTAGCCAAAAACATTCAGTACTTC
TRBJ1-1	.	TRBV19	.	CASSIAGGAQRNTEAFF	TGTGCCAGTAGTATAGCGGGGGGCGCACAAAGGAACACTGAAGCTTTCTTT
TRBJ2-3	once	TRBV7-2	TRBD1	CASSSRQGPDTQYF	TGTGCCAGCAGCTCACGACAGGGCCCAGATACGCAGTATTTT
TRBJ2-7	.	TRBV19	TRBD1	CASSSKGASYEQYF	TGTGCCAGTAGTTCGAAGGGGGCCTCCTACGAGCAGTACTTC
TRBJ1-4	.	TRBV19	.	CASSKVTGFGDEKLFF	TGTGCCAGTAGTAAGGTCACGGGGTTCGGGGATGAAAAACTGTTTTTT
TRBJ1-1	.	TRBV12-5	.	CASGLVPPGLNTEAFF	TGTGCTAGTGGTTTGGTACCCCCAGGGCTGAACACTGAAGCTTTCTTT
TRBJ2-7	.	TRBV29-1	TRBD2	CSVQRESGEQYF	TGCAGCGTCCAGCGGGAGTCGGGCGAGCAGTACTTC
TRBJ1-4	.	TRBV7-2	.	CASSSLGEDLGEKLFF	TGTGCCAGCAGCTCGCTCGGGGAGGACCTAGGGGAAAAACTGTTTTTT
TRBJ1-1	.	TRBV27	.	CASRKPGQRPEAFF	TGTGCCAGCAGGAAACCGGGACAACGACCTGAAGCTTTCTTT
TRBJ2-1	.	TRBV3-1/TRBV3-2	TRBD2	CASSQEFGTSLGNEQFF	TGTGCCAGCAGCCAAGAATTCGGGACTAGTCTCGGCAATGAGCAGTTCTTC